This T cell receptor (beta chain) appears in the sequencing data of a study of T-cell memory formation after mild COVID-19 (dated by TCRdb to 2020 to 2023). About the full investigation: TCR sequence clusters from the two donors were largely donor specific. The cohort comprised two young, previously healthy adult volunteers, one female and one male. T-cell clones expanding and contracting after mild COVID-19 in two donors were tracked by longitudinal TCRalpha and TCRbeta repertoire sequencing. What the authors observed across the whole study: The second-wave clones that peaked on day 37 were not confirmed to be SARS-CoV-2 specific. Contracting CD4+ clones appeared mostly in the CM and EM memory subsets, whereas CD8+ clones were enriched in EMRA. The study included only a couple of mild cases, and larger cohorts that include severe cases with pre-infection samples were judged to be necessary. Clones that contracted from day 15 to 85 showed balanced CD4/CD8 phenotypes, whereas a second wave of clones that expanded from day 15 to 37 leaned towards CD4+. Some responding clones were detected in pre-infection memory, suggesting pre-existing cross-reactive memory T cells joined the SARS-CoV-2 response.

TCRdb lists the instrument as Illumina NovaSeq 6000. TCRalpha and TCRbeta cDNA libraries were constructed by 5'RACE with constant-segment primers, with sample barcodes and unique molecular identifiers being introduced. RNA was extracted from every sample with Trizol reagent. Library amplification was performed in two PCR steps, and a second sample barcode and Illumina TruSeq adapters were introduced in the second step. Libraries were sequenced on an Illumina NovaSeq with 2 x 150 bp paired-end reads. Concerning the study's data processing: With migec v1.2.7, reads were demultiplexed and then collapsed into UMI-guided consensus sequences. Using mixcr v2.1.11, the UMI consensuses were aligned to TRA and TRB V and J templates and assembled into clonotypes. A clonotype was counted as expanded or contracted only if both edgeR and NoisET called the change significant, with noise models trained on biological replicates. For edgeR calls, the thresholds were a false discovery rate-adjusted p below 0.01 and a log2 fold-change of 1. As an exploratory analysis of dynamics, PCA with hierarchical clustering was applied to max-normalized trajectories of the 1000 most abundant clonotypes. Separately sequenced CD4+ and CD8+ repertoires were used to assign a CD4 or CD8 phenotype to each responding clone. The raw public data were reprocessed by TCRdb itself: fastp quality trimming at Q25, MiXCR clonotype calling, in-frame beta chains only. Rows are unified per CDR3 protein, each entry keeping the most common DNA and genes. The V and J calls and clone size are TCRdb's, not the authors'. Present in this sample are 450,000 to 650,000 distinct CDR3 sequences, 20% of which were seen just once. Around 13% of the sample rests with the top ten.

Including cysteine and phenylalanine, the CDR3 has 14 amino acids. Just CDR3 DNA is preserved here, 42 bases in frame from base 1. V is cut by 3 bases and J by 4 bases, and the space between the germline ends is 12 bases. CDR1 and CDR2 are read off the germline V gene (reference sequence) as SEHNR and FQNEAQ. Ficoll-Paque density gradient centrifugation was used to isolate PBMCs. Concerning this clonotype: Which antigen it targets is not known. No base-level quality is on record; no much larger clone is a single base apart.

The chain employs TRBV7-9 and TRBJ1-2; the best D guess is TRBD1, with 5 bases matching. The TCR originated in an adult woman who had mild COVID-19 (a few samples of this study predate the infection). The sample titles of this study are shuffled in the database, so cell type and time point are left out; the donor was told from shared clones. The source material was PBMCs or a T cell subset sorted from them (not recorded which). The bases read TGTGCCAGCAGCTTGATGACAGACACCTATGGCTACACCTTC. This sequence encodes CASSLMTDTYGYTF.